One sample yielded the 6 T cell receptor beta chains listed below, sequenced in a study of T cells after yellow fever vaccination. TCRdb independently ran MiXCR on the 5' RACE reads; one entry per CDR3 protein. The sample holds hundreds of thousands of distinct CDR3 sequences; approximately 12% are singletons and the top ten take 3.2%. Here the sequenced sample was CD4+ T cells sorted from PBMCs, taken 15 days after the yellow fever booster vaccination. The receptors were gathered from a man aged 18 to 29 who received the YFV17D yellow fever vaccine.

The chain has TRBV4-1 and TRBJ1-4, with a weak D call TRBD1 (5 bases). Germline CDR1 MGHRA, CDR2 YSYEKL. The CDR3 runs to 16 residues. Trimming removed 4 bases at V and 7 bases at J, with 19 bases between. The CDR3 nucleotides read TGCGCCAGCAGCCCTTATCCGCGGGGCCAGACTGAAAAACTGTTTTTT. This codes for CASSPYPRGQTEKLFF.

This clonotype was seen a single time. The chain employs TRBV5-6 and TRBJ1-4; TRBD1 agrees at 10 bases. CDR1 and CDR2 from the germline V gene are SGHDT and YYEEEE. The J segment lost 8 bases and the V segment lost 4 bases, leaving 2 bases of the junction unmatched. The CDR3 has 13 residues. In DNA form, the CDR3 reads TGTGCCAGCAGCGTGGACAGGGGGGAAAAACTGTTTTTT. Protein product: CASSVDRGEKLFF.

The rearrangement joins TRBV20-1 to TRBJ1-2; D might be TRBD1 (5 bases). Trimming took off 0 bases at V and 8 bases at J, with 19 bases between the two ends. This CDR3 spans 15 amino acids. Germline CDR1 reads DFQATT; CDR2 reads SNEGSKA (reference sequence). The CDR3 sequence is CSARDRRQGDVGYTF. The CDR3 DNA sequence: TGCAGTGCTAGAGATCGTCGGCAGGGTGATGTCGGCTACACCTTC.

This clonotype has a handful of counts. The chain is built from TRBV6-2 or TRBV6-3 and TRBJ2-3; 9 nucleotides agree with TRBD1. J was trimmed by 3 bases and V by 4 bases; bases with no gene match: 8. Germline values: CDR1 MNHEY, CDR2 SVGEGT. The CDR3 loop spans 16 amino acids. This CDR3 reads CASSSYRGQGTDTQYF. The CDR3, as DNA: TGTGCCAGCAGTTCCTACAGGGGGCAGGGGACAGATACGCAGTATTTT.

The sample holds a few counts of this clonotype. The chain carries TRBV6-6 and TRBJ2-7; 10 bases map to TRBD1. In germline, CDR1 is MNHNY, CDR2 SVGAGI (reference sequence). The CDR3 covers 14 residues. V was clipped by 6 bases and J by 4 bases; unmatched bases: 6. The CDR3 sequence is CASSIDRGLYEQYV. The CDR3 DNA follows: TGTGCCAGCAGCATCGACAGGGGGCTTTACGAGCAGTACGTC.

The chain has TRBV4-3 and TRBJ2-5; 12 nucleotides agree with TRBD1. Germline V CDR1 and CDR2: LGHNA, YSLEER. The CDR3 runs 17 residues. V shed 3 bases and J 1 base; nucleotides not matched to a gene: 6. DNA of the CDR3: TGCGCCAGCAGCCAGGGACAGGGGGCGATCGTCCAAGAGACCCAGTACTTC. This codes for CASSQGQGAIVQETQYF.